The subject of this entry is one T cell receptor (beta chain). The antigen remains unidentified. This entry comes from a study of graft-versus-host responses after intestinal transplantation. Study summary: Transplant types were multivisceral, liver-intestinal, or isolated intestinal. The recipients all started with anti-thymocyte globulin induction and then took tacrolimus and steroids for approximately 3 years. Study-wide results and caveats: High graft-versus-host to host-versus-graft clonal ratios were found in allografts of patients who had graft-donor T cell macrochimerism. The authors found GvH clones in recipient marrow, some appearing first in ileum or blood.

Profiled with immunoSEQ multiplex PCR; TCRdb holds only in-frame clones, not every one. Of about 50,000 clones in the sample, about nine tenths were seen once. Germline assignment: CDR1 MNHNY and CDR2 SVGAGI (reference sequence). V gave up 0 bases and J gave up 5 bases, with 14 bases separating them. The CDR3 has 16 amino acids. V usage is TRBV6-6 and J usage is TRBJ2-4; possible D gene TRBD2, 5 bases. The source of this sequence is a human donor who was the organ donor for an intestinal transplant. The material sequenced was unstimulated CD4+ T cells sorted from spleen or lymph node cells, taken before transplant. CDR3 loop: CASSYSKTARENIQYF. For the CDR3, the DNA is TGTGCCAGCAGTTACTCCAAAACCGCGAGGGAAAACATTCAGTACTTC.